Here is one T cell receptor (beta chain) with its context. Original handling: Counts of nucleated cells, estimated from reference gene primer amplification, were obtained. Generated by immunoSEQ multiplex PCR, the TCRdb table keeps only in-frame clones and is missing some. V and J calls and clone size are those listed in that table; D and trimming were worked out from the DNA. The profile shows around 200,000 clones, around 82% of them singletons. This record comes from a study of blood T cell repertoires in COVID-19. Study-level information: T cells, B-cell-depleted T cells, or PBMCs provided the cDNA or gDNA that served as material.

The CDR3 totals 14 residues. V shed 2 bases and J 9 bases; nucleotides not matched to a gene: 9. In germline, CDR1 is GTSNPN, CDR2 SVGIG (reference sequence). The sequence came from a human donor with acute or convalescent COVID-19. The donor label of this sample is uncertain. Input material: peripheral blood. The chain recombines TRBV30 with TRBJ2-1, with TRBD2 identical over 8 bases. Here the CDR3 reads CAWSRGGLVSEQFF. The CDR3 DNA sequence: TGTGCCTGGAGTCGGGGGGGTTTGGTAAGTGAGCAGTTCTTC.